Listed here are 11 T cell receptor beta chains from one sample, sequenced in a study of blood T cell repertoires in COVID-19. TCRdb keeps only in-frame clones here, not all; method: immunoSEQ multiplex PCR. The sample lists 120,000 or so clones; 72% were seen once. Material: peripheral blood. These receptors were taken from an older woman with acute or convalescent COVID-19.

The CDR3 loop is CASSQVLAGGNYRQYF. The DNA for the CDR3 is TGCGCCAGCAGCCAAGTTCTTGCAGGGGGAAACTATAGGCAGTACTTC. The chain combines TRBV4-3 with TRBJ2-7, with TRBD1 matching 7 bases. The V and J ends lost 1 base and 9 bases, in that order; junction bases with no gene match: 15. The CDR3 is 16 amino acids. CDR1 is LGHNA and CDR2 is YSLEER in the germline V gene.

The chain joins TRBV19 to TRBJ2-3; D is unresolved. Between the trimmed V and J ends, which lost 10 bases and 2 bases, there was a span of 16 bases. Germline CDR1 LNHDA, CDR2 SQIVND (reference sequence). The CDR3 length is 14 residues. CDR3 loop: CATSPPGFTDTQYF. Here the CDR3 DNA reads TGTGCCACCTCCCCTCCAGGATTCACAGATACGCAGTATTTT. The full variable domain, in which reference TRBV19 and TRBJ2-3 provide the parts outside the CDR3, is DGGITQSPKYLFRKEGQNVTLSCEQNLNHDAMYWYRQDPGQGLRLIYYSQIVNDFQKGDIAEGYSVSREKKESFPLTVTSAQKNPTAFYLCATSPPGFTDTQYFGPGTRLTVL.

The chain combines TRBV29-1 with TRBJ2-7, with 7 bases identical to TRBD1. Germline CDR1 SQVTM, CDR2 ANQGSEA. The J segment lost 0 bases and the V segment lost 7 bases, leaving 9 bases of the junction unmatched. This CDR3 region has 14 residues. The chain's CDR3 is CSGRGDRDSYEQYF. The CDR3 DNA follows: TGCAGCGGCCGCGGAGACAGGGACTCCTACGAGCAGTACTTC.

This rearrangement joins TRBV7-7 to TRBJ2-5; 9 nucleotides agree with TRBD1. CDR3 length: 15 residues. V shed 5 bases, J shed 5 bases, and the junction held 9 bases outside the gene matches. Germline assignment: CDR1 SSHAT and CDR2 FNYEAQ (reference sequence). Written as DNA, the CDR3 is TGTGCCAGCAGCATCGGGACAGGGAGGCAGGAGACCCAGTACTTC. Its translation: CASSIGTGRQETQYF.

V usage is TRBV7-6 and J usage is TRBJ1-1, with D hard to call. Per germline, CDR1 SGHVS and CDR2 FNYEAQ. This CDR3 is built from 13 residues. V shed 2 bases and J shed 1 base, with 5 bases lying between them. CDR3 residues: CASSLQSNTEAFF. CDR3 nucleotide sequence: TGTGCCAGCAGCTTACAGTCGAACACTGAAGCTTTCTTT.

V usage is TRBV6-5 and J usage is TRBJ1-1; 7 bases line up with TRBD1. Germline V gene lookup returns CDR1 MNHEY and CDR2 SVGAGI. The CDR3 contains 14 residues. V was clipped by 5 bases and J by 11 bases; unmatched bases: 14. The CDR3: CASSNNLDRVCAFF. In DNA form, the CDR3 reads TGTGCCAGCAGTAACAACCTTGACAGGGTTTGCGCTTTCTTT.

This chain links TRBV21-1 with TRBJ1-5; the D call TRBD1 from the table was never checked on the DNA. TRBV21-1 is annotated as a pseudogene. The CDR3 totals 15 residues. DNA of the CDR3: TGTGCCAGCAGCAAATTGGTCACAGATAATCAGCCCCAGCATTTT. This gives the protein CASSKLVTDNQPQHF.

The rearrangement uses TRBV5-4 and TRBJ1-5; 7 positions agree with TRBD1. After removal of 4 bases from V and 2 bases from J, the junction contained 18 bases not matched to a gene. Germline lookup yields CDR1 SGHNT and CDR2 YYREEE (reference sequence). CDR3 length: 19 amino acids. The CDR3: CASSKADRVDLVGNQPQHF. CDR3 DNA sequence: TGTGCCAGCAGCAAGGCCGACAGGGTCGATTTAGTGGGCAATCAGCCCCAGCATTTT.

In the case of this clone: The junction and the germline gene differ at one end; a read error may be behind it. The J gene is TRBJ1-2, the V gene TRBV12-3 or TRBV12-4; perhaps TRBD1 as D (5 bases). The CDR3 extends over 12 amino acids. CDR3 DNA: TGTGCCAGCAGGGGGGTCGGGGGGACCCCTGACTTC. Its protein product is CASRGVGGTPDF.

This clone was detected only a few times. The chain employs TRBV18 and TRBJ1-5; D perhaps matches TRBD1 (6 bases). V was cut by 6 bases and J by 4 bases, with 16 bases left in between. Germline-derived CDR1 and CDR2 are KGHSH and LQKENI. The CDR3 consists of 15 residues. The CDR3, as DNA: TGTGCCAGCTCCCGCGGACAGACTTCAAATCAGCCCCAGCATTTT. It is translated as CASSRGQTSNQPQHF. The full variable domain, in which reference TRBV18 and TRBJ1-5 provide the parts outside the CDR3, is NAGVMQNPRHLVRRRGQEARLRCSPMKGHSHVYWYRQLPEEGLKFMVYLQKENIIDESGMPKERFSAEFPKEGPSILRIQQVVRGDSAAYFCASSRGQTSNQPQHFGDGTRLSIL.

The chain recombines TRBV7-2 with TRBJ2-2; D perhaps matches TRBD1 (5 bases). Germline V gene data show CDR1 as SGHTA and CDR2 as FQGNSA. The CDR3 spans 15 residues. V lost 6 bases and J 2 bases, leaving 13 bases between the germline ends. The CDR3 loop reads CASSTGPRNTGELFF. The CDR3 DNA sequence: TGTGCCAGCAGTACAGGACCTCGAAACACCGGGGAGCTGTTTTTT.